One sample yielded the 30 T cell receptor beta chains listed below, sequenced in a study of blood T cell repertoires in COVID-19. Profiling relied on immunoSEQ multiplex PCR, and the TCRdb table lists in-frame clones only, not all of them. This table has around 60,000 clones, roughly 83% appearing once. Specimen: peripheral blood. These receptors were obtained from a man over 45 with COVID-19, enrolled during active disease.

Written as DNA, the CDR3 is TGTGCCAGCAGTTTACCAGGCGTTTCGGGGGAGCAGTACTTC. Amino acids: CASSLPGVSGEQYF. This rearrangement joins TRBV27 to TRBJ2-7; possibly TRBD2 for D (5 bases). Germline-derived CDR1 and CDR2 are MNHEY and SMNVEV (reference sequence). Trimming removed 2 bases from V and 7 bases from J, with 15 bases in between. The CDR3 runs to 14 residues.

CDR3 loop: CASSFTRPGRGDQPQHF. The CDR3 region has the DNA TGTGCCAGCTCATTTACTCGGCCAGGGCGGGGGGATCAGCCCCAGCATTTT. This sequence joins TRBV18 and TRBJ1-5, with D perhaps TRBD1 (5 bases). This CDR3 is built from 17 residues. V was pared by 5 bases and J by 5 bases, with 22 bases between. Germline CDR1 and CDR2: KGHSH and LQKENI.

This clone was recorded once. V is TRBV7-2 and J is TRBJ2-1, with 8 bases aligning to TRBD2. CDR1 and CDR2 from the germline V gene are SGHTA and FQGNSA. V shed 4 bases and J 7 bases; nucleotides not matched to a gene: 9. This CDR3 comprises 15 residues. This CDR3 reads CASSSGRAVYNEQFF. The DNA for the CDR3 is TGTGCCAGCAGCTCCGGGAGGGCGGTTTATAATGAGCAGTTCTTC.

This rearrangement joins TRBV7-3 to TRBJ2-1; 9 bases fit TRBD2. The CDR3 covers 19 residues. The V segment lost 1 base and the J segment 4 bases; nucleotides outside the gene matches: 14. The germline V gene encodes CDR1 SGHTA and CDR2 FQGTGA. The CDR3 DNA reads TGTGCCAGCAGCTTAAAGTCCCCCCTCGGGCGGGAGGGATACAATGAGCAGTTCTTC. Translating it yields CASSLKSPLGREGYNEQFF.

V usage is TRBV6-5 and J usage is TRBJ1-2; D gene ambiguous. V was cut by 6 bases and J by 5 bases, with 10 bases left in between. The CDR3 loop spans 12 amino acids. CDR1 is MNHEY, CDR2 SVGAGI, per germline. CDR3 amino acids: CASRAPGYGYTF. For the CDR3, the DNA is TGTGCCAGCAGGGCTCCGGGATATGGCTACACCTTC.

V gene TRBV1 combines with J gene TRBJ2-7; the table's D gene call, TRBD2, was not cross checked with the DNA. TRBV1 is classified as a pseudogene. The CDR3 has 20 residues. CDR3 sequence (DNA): TGCACCAGCAGCCAACACCAAACCCCCGGACTACTCCGCAGCTCCTACGAGCAGTACTTC. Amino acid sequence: CTSSQHQTPGLLRSSYEQYF.

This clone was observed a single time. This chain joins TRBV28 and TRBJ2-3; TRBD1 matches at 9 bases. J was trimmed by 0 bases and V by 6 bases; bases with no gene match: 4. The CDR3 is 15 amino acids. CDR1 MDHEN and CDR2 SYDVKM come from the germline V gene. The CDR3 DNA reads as TGTGCCAGCAGCGGCGGACAGGGGAGCACAGATACGCAGTATTTT. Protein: CASSGGQGSTDTQYF.

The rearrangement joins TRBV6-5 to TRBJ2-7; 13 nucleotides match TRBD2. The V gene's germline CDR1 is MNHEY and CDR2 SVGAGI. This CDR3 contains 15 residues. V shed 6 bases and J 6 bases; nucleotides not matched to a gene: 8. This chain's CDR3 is CASRGLAGIGGEQYF. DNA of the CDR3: TGTGCCAGCAGGGGACTAGCGGGAATCGGTGGCGAGCAGTACTTC.

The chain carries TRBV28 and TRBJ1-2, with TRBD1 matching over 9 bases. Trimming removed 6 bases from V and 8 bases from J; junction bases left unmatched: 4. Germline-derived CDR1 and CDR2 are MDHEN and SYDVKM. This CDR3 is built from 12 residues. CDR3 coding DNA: TGTGCCAGCAGGACAGGGGGGTTGGGCTACACCTTC. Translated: CASRTGGLGYTF.

CDR3 bases: TGTGCCAGCAGCCAGGGAACCGCTGAAGCTTTCTTT. Translating gives CASSQGTAEAFF. J is TRBJ1-1 and V is TRBV6-6, with D maybe TRBD1 (5 bases). The V gene lost 6 bases and the J gene lost 6 bases, with 11 bases spanning the gap. Germline V gives CDR1 MNHNY, CDR2 SVGAGI (reference sequence). The length of the CDR3 is 12 residues.

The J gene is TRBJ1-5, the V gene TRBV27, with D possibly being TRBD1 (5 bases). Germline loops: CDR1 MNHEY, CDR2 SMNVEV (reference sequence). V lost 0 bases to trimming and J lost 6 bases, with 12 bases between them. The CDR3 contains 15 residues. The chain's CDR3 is CASSLSAAGIQPQHF. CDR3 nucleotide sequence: TGTGCCAGCAGTTTATCCGCCGCAGGGATTCAGCCCCAGCATTTT.

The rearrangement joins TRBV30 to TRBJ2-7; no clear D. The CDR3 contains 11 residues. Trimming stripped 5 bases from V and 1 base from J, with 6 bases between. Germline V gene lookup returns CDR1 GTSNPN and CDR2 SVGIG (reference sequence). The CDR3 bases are TGTGCCTGGGGTCTATCCTACGAGCAGTACTTC. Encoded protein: CAWGLSYEQYF.

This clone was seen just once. DNA for the CDR3: TGTGCCAGCAGCCCGACGTTTAGTTCGGGAACCTACGAGCAGTACTTC. Protein product: CASSPTFSSGTYEQYF. The rearrangement joins TRBV11-2 to TRBJ2-7; tentatively, D is TRBD2 (5 bases). The CDR3 consists of 16 residues. Trimming pared 5 bases from V and 2 bases from J, leaving 19 bases between. Germline assignment: CDR1 SGHAT and CDR2 FQNNGV.

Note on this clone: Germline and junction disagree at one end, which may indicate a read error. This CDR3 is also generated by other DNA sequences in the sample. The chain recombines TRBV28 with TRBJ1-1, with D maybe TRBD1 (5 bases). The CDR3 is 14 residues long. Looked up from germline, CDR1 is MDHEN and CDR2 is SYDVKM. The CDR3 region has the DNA TGCGCCAGCAGTCCCCGGACAACGAACACTGAAGCTTTCTTT. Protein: CASSPRTTNTEAFF.

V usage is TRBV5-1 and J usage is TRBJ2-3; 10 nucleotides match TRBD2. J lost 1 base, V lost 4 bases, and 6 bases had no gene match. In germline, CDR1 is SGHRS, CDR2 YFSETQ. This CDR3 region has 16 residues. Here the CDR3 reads CASSLNLAGGTDTQYF. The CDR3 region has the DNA TGCGCCAGCAGCCTCAATCTAGCGGGAGGCACAGATACGCAGTATTTT.

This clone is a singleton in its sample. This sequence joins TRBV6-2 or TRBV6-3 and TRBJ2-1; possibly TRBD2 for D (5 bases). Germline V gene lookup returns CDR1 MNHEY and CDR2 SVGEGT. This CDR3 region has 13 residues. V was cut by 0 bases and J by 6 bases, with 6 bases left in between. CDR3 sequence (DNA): TGTGCCAGCAGTTACTCGGAGGTCAATGAGCAGTTCTTC. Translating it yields CASSYSEVNEQFF.

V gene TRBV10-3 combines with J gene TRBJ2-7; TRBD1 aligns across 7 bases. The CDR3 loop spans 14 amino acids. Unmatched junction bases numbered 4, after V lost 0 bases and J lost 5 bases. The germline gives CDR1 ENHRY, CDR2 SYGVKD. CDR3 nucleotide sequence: TGTGCCATCAGTGAGTCGCACAGGGGTGACGAGCAGTACTTC. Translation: CAISESHRGDEQYF.

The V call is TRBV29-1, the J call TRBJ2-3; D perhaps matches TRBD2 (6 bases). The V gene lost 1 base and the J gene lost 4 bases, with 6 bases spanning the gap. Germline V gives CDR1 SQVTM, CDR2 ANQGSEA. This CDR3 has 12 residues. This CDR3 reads CSVEAGADTQYF. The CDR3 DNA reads TGCAGCGTTGAAGCGGGGGCAGATACGCAGTATTTT.

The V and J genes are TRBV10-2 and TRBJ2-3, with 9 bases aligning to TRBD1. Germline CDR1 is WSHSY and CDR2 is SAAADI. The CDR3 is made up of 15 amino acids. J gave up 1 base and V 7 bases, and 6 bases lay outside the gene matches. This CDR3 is CASKGTGSGTDTQYF. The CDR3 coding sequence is TGCGCCAGCAAAGGGACAGGGTCGGGCACAGATACGCAGTATTTT.

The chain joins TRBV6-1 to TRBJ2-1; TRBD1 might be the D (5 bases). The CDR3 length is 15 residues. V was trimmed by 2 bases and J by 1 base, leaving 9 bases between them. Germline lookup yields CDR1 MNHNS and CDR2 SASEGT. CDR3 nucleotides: TGTGCCAGCAGTGAACAGGGAAAATCCTACAATGAGCAGTTCTTC. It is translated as CASSEQGKSYNEQFF.

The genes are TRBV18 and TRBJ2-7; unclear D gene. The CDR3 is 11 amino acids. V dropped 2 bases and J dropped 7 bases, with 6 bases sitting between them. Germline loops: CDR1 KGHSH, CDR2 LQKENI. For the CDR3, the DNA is TGTGCCAGCTCACCATTAGAGGAGCAGTACTTC. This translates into CASSPLEEQYF.

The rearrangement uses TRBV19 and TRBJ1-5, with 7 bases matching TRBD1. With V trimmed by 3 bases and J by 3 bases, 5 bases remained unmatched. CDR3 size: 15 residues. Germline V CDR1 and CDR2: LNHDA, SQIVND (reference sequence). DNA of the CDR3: TGTGCCAGTAGTATTAGGCAGGGGGACAATCAGCCCCAGCATTTT. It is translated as CASSIRQGDNQPQHF.

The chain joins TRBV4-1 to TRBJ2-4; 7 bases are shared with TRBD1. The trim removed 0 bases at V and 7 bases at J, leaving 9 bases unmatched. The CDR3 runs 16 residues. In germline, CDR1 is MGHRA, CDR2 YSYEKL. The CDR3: CASSQEGTAPMNIQYF. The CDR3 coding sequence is TGCGCCAGCAGCCAAGAAGGGACAGCGCCAATGAACATTCAGTACTTC.

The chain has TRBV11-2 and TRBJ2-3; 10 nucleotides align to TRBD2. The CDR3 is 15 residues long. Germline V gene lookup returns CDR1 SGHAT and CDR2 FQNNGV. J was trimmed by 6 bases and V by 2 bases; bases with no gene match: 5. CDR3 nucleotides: TGTGCCAGCAGCTTACCTTCAGCGGGAGGGGATACGCAGTATTTT. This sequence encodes CASSLPSAGGDTQYF. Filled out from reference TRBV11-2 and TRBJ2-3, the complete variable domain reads EAGVAQSPRYKIIEKRQSVAFWCNPISGHATLYWYQQILGQGPKLLIQFQNNGVVDDSQLPKDRFSAERLKGVDSTLKIQPAKLEDSAVYLCASSLPSAGGDTQYFGPGTRLTVL.

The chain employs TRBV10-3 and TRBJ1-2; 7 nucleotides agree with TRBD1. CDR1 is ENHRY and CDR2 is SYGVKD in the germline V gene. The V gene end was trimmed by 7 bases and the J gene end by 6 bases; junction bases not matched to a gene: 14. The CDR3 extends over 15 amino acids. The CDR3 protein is CAITKMSGGENGYTF. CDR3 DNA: TGTGCCATCACCAAAATGTCAGGGGGAGAGAATGGCTACACCTTC.

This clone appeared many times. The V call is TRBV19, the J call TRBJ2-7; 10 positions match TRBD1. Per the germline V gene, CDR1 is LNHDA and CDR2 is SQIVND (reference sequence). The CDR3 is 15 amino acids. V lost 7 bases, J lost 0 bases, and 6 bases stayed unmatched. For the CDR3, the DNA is TGTGCCAGTAAACCGGGACAGGGGAGCTCCTACGAGCAGTACTTC. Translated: CASKPGQGSSYEQYF.

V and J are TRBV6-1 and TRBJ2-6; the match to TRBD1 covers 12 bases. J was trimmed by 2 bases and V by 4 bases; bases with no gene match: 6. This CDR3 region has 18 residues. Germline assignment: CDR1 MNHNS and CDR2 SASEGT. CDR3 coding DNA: TGTGCCAGCAGTGGACTGGGACAGGGGGCGCCTGGGGCCAACGTCCTGACTTTC. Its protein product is CASSGLGQGAPGANVLTF.

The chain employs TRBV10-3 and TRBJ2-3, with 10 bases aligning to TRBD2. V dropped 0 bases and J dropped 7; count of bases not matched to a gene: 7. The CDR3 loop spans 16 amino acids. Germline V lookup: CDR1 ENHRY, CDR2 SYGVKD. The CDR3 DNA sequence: TGTGCCATCAGTGAGTCGGCTAGCGGGAGTGGGCATACGCAGTATTTT. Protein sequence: CAISESASGSGHTQYF.

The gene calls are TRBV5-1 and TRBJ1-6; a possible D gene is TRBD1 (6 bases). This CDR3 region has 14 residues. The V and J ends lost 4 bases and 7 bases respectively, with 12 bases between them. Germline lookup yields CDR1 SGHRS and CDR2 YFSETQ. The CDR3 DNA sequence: TGCGCCAGCAGCACCGAGGGGGTAAATTCACCCCTCCACTTT. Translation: CASSTEGVNSPLHF.

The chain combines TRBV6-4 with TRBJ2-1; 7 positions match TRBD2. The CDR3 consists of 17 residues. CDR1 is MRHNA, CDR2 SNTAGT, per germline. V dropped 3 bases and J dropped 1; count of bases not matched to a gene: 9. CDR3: CASSETPSGSSYNEQFF. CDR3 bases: TGTGCCAGCAGTGAAACACCTAGCGGCTCATCCTACAATGAGCAGTTCTTC.